Presented here are 8 T cell receptor beta chains from one specimen sequenced in a study of blood T cell repertoires in COVID-19. Assay used: immunoSEQ multiplex PCR; TCRdb lists only in-frame clones, some missing. Among fewer than 85,000 clones listed, approximately 82% were seen once. What was sequenced was peripheral blood. The source of these receptors is a human donor in a cohort sampled during active COVID-19.

This clone is a singleton in its sample. The chain is built from TRBV15 and TRBJ1-2; TRBD1 is a possible D gene (5 bases). V was cut by 0 bases and J by 4 bases, with 9 bases left in between. CDR3 length: 14 residues. Germline CDR1 LNHNV, CDR2 YYDKDF (reference sequence). DNA for the CDR3: TGTGCCACCAGCAGAGAGGGGGGGATCTATGGCTACACCTTC. Its translation is CATSREGGIYGYTF.

The genes are TRBV7-9 and TRBJ2-2, with D maybe TRBD1 (6 bases). Between the trimmed V and J ends, which lost 5 bases and 4 bases, there was a span of 14 bases. This CDR3 is built from 15 residues. Germline loops: CDR1 SEHNR, CDR2 FQNEAQ (reference sequence). The CDR3 DNA reads as TGTGCCAGCAGCCTGGGGCAGGGGACCACCGGGGAGCTGTTTTTT. It yields the protein CASSLGQGTTGELFF.

J is TRBJ1-2 and V is TRBV18; possible D gene TRBD1, 6 bases. Germline V gene lookup returns CDR1 KGHSH and CDR2 LQKENI. This CDR3 is 15 amino acids long. Trimming left V 10 bases short and J 3 bases short, with 21 bases between. Here the CDR3 reads CATGTGFGRDYGYTF. The CDR3 DNA is TGTGCCACCGGAACAGGGTTTGGACGGGACTATGGCTACACCTTC.

A few counts support this clone. This chain uses TRBV7-6 with TRBJ2-2; TRBD1 might be the D (6 bases). Germline V gene sequence: CDR1 SGHVS, CDR2 FNYEAQ. The V and J ends lost 5 bases and 2 bases respectively, with 12 bases between them. The CDR3 is 15 amino acids. The CDR3 spells CASSPRQANTGELFF. CDR3 DNA: TGTGCCAGCAGCCCCAGACAGGCCAACACCGGGGAGCTGTTTTTT.

This chain links TRBV5-1 with TRBJ1-1; 9 bases line up with TRBD1. The CDR3 covers 15 residues. V trimming: 2 bases; J trimming: 3 bases; junction bases outside the gene matches: 5. Germline assignment: CDR1 SGHRS and CDR2 YFSETQ. This CDR3 is CASSLPGQGYTEAFF. The CDR3 bases are TGCGCCAGCAGCTTACCGGGACAGGGATACACTGAAGCTTTCTTT.

This chain links TRBV7-2 with TRBJ2-7; possibly TRBD1 for D (6 bases). Germline V gives CDR1 SGHTA, CDR2 FQGNSA. CDR3 length: 16 amino acids. V gave up 1 base and J gave up 0 bases, with 13 bases separating them. DNA for the CDR3: TGTGCCAGCAGCTTAGGTCGGACAGTTAGCTCCTACGAGCAGTACTTC. Translation: CASSLGRTVSSYEQYF.

The J gene is TRBJ2-7, the V gene TRBV18; 9 bases fit TRBD1. CDR1 KGHSH and CDR2 LQKENI come from the germline V gene. The CDR3 consists of 14 residues. With V trimmed by 3 bases and J by 7 bases, 7 bases remained unmatched. The CDR3, as DNA: TGTGCCAGCTCACCTCGGGACAGGGCTTCTGAGCAGTACTTC. This codes for CASSPRDRASEQYF.

The chain recombines TRBV7-9 with TRBJ2-7, with D possibly matching TRBD1 (5 bases). The germline V gene has CDR1 SEHNR and CDR2 FQNEAQ (reference sequence). The CDR3 extends over 16 amino acids. V lost 2 bases to trimming and J lost 5 bases, with 19 bases between them. In DNA form, the CDR3 reads TGTGCCAGCAGCTTATCCGCAGGGCTTGGGATACACGAGCAGTACTTC. Its protein is CASSLSAGLGIHEQYF.